The entry below describes one T cell receptor beta chain. CDR3 length: 13 residues. Germline V gene lookup returns CDR1 SGHRS and CDR2 YFSETQ. After removal of 9 bases from V and 3 bases from J, the junction contained 3 bases not matched to a gene. The sample comes from a study of cytotoxic CD8 clonotypes in ibrutinib-treated CLL. Sequencing was performed with immunoSEQ multiplex PCR; in TCRdb, only in-frame clones are kept and a portion is missing. The sample records some 200,000 clones, about four fifths being singletons. This sample comprised PBMCs, obtained after 12 months of ibrutinib treatment. This TCR came from a human donor with chronic lymphocytic leukemia. V gene TRBV5-1 combines with J gene TRBJ2-2, with 9 bases aligning to TRBD1. This chain's CDR3 is CATTGGDTGELFF. CDR3 sequence (DNA): TGCGCCACGACAGGGGGGGACACCGGGGAGCTGTTTTTT.